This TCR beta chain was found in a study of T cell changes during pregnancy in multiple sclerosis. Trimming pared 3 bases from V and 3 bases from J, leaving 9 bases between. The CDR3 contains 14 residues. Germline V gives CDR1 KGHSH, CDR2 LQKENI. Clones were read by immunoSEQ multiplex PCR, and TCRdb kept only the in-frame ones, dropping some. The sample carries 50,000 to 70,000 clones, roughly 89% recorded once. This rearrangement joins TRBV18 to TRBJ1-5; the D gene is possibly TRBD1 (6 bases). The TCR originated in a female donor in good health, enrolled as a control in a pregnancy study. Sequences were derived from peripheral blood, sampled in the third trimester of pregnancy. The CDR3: CASSPTGNNQPQHF. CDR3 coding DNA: TGTGCCAGCTCACCTACAGGGAACAATCAGCCCCAGCATTTT.